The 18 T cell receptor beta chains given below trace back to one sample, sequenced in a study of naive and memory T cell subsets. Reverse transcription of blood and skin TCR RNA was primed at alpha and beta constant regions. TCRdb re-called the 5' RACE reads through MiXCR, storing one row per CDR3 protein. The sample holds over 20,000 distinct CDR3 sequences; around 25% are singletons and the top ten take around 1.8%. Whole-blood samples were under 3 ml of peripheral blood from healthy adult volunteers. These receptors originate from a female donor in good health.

This chain's CDR3 is CASTLEPGQGALEQYF. In DNA, the CDR3 is TGTGCCAGCACCTTGGAACCGGGACAGGGAGCCCTCGAGCAGTACTTC. V and J are TRBV6-2 or TRBV6-3 and TRBJ2-7; 9 nucleotides agree with TRBD1. Germline V lookup: CDR1 MNHEY, CDR2 SVGEGT. Unmatched junction bases numbered 16, after V lost 7 bases and J lost 6 bases. The CDR3 covers 16 residues.

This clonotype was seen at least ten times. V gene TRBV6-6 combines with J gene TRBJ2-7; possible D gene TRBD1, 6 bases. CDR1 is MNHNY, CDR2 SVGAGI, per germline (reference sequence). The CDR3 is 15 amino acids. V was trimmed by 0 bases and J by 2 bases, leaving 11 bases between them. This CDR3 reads CASSYSPDRTYEQYF. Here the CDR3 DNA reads TGTGCCAGCAGTTACTCTCCTGACAGGACCTACGAGCAGTACTTC.

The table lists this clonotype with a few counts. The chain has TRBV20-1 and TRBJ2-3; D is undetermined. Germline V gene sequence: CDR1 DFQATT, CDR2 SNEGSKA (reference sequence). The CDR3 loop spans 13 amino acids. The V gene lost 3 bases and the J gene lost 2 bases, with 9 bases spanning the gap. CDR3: CSARTPITDTQYF. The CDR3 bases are TGCAGTGCTAGGACCCCCATCACAGATACGCAGTATTTT.

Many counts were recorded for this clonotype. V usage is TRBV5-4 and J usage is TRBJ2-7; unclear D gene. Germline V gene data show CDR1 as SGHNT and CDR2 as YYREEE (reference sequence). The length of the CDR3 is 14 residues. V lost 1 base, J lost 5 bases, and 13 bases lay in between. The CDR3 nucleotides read TGTGCCAGCAGCTTGTCACTAACGGTTAACGAGCAGTACTTC. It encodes CASSLSLTVNEQYF. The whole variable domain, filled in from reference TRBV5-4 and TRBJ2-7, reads ETGVTQSPTHLIKTRGQQVTLRCSSQSGHNTVSWYQQALGQGPQFIFQYYREEENGRGNFPPRFSGLQFPNYSSELNVNALELDDSALYLCASSLSLTVNEQYFGPGTRLTVT.

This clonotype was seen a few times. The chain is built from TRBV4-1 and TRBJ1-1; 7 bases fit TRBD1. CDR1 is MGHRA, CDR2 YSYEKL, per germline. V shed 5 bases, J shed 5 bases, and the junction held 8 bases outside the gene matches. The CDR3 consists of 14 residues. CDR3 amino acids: CASSKTGSWTEAFF. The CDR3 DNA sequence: TGCGCCAGCAGCAAGACAGGGTCTTGGACTGAAGCTTTCTTT.

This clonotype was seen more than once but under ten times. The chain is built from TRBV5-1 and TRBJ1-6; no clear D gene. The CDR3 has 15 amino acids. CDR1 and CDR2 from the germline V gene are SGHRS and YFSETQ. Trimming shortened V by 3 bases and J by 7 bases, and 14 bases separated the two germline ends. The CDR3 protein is CASSWETFPNSPLHF. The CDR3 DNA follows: TGCGCCAGCAGCTGGGAGACATTCCCCAATTCACCCCTCCACTTT.

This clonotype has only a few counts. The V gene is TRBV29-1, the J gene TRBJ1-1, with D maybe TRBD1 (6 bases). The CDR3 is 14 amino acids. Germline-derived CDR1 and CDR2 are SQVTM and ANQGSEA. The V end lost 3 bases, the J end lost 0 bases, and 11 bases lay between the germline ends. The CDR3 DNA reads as TGCAGCGTTGACCCGACAGGAATGAACACTGAAGCTTTCTTT. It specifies CSVDPTGMNTEAFF. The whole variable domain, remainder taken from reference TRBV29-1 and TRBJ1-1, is SAVISQKPSRDICQRGTSLTIQCQVDSQVTMMFWYRQQPGQSLTLIATANQGSEATYESGFVIDKFPISRPNLTFSTLTVSNMSPEDSSIYLCSVDPTGMNTEAFFGQGTRLTVV.

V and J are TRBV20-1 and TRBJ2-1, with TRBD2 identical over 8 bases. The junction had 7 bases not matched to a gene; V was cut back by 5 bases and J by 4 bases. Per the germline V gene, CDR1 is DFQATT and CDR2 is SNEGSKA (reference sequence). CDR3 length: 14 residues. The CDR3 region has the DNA TGCAGTGCTCTACTAGCGGCCCAATACAATGAGCAGTTCTTC. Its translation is CSALLAAQYNEQFF.

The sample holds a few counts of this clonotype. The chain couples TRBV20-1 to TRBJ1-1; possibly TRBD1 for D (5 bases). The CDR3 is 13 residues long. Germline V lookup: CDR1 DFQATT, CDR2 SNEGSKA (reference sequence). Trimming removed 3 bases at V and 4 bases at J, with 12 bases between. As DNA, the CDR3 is TGCAGTGCTAGGACAGCCTGGGGCACTGAAGCTTTCTTT. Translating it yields CSARTAWGTEAFF.

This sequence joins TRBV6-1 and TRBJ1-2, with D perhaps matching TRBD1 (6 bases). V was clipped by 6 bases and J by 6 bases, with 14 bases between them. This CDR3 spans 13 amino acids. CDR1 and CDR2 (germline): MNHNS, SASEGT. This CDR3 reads CASRIDRSHGYTF. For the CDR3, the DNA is TGTGCCAGCAGGATAGACAGGTCCCATGGCTACACCTTC.

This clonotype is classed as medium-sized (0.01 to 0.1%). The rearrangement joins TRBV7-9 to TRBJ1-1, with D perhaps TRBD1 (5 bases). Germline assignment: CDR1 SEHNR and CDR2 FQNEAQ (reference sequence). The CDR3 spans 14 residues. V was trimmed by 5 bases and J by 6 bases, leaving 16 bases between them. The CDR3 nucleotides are TGTGCCAGCAGCCCACGAGGGGTTGGAGCTGAAGCTTTCTTT. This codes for CASSPRGVGAEAFF. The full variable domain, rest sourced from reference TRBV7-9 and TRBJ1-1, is DTGVSQNPRHKITKRGQNVTFRCDPISEHNRLYWYRQTLGQGPEFLTYFQNEAQLEKSRLLSDRFSAERPKGSFSTLEIQRTEQGDSAMYLCASSPRGVGAEAFFGQGTRLTVV.

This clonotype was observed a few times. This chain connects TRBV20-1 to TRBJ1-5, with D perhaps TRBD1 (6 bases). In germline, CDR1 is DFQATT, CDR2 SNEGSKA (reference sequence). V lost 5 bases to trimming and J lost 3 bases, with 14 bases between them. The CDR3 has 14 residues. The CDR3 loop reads CSARRGGVNQPQHF. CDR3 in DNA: TGCAGTGCTCGCAGGGGTGGGGTCAATCAGCCCCAGCATTTT.

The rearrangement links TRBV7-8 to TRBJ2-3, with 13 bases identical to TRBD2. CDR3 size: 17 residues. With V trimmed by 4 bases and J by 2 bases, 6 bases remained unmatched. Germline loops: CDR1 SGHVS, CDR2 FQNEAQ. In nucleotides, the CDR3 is TGTGCCAGCAGCTACCGGACTAGCGGGGGTACCACAGATACGCAGTATTTT. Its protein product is CASSYRTSGGTTDTQYF.

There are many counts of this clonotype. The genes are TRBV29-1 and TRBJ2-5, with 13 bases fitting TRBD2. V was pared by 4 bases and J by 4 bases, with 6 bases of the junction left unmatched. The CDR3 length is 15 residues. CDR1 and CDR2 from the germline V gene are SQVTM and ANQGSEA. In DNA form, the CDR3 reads TGCAGCGTTGTAGGGACTAGCGGGGACGGAGAGACCCAGTACTTC. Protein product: CSVVGTSGDGETQYF.

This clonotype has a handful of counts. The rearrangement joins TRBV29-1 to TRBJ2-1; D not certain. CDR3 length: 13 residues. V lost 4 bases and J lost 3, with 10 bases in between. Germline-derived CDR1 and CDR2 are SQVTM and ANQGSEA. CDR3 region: CSVAGRFYNEQFF. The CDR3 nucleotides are TGCAGCGTTGCCGGCCGATTCTACAATGAGCAGTTCTTC.

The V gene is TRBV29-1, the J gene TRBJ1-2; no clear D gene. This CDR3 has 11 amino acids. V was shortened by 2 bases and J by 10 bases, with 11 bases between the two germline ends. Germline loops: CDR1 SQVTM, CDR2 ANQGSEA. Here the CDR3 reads CSVELGVDYTF. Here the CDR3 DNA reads TGCAGCGTTGAACTAGGAGTTGACTACACCTTC.

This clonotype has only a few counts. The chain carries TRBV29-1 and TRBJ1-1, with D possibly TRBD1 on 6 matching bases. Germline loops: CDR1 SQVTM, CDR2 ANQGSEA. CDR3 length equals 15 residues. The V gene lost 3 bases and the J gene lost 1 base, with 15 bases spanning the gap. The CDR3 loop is CSVDFLRGTNTEAFF. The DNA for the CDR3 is TGCAGCGTTGATTTCCTCAGGGGTACGAACACTGAAGCTTTCTTT.

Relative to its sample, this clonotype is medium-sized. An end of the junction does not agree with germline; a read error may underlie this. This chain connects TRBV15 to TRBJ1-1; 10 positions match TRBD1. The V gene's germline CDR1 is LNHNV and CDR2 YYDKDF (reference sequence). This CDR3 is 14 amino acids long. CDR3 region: CATSRDRGRGRAFF. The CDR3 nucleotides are TGTGCCACCAGCCGAGACAGGGGGCGAGGTAGGGCTTTCTTT.